Each of the 23 T cell receptor beta chains below was sequenced from the same sample in a study of blood T cell repertoires in COVID-19. Profiling relied on immunoSEQ multiplex PCR, and the TCRdb table lists in-frame clones only, not all of them. The profile covers around 700,000 clones, with about nine tenths appearing a single time and over 0.2% taken by the ten largest. Source material: peripheral blood. The source of these receptors is a woman aged 18-35 years with acute or convalescent COVID-19.

The chain recombines TRBV7-2 with TRBJ1-1, with D maybe TRBD1 (5 bases). The ends were cut back, 2 bases at V and 3 bases at J, with 19 bases in the middle. This CDR3 is built from 17 residues. CDR1 and CDR2 from the germline V gene are SGHTA and FQGNSA. This chain's CDR3 is CASSLQVFGAGYTEAFF. CDR3 coding DNA: TGTGCCAGCAGCTTACAGGTATTTGGGGCAGGATACACTGAAGCTTTCTTT. The variable domain in full, completed from reference TRBV7-2 and TRBJ1-1, reads GAGVSQSPSNKVTEKGKDVELRCDPISGHTALYWYRQSLGQGLEFLIYFQGNSAPDKSGLPSDRFSAERTGGSVSTLTIQRTQQEDSAVYLCASSLQVFGAGYTEAFFGQGTRLTVV.

This clone appeared a single time. The CDR3 nucleotides read TGTGCCAGCTTTCATATAGGGGCTGTCTACGAGCAGTACTTC. Protein sequence: CASFHIGAVYEQYF. V and J are TRBV28 and TRBJ2-7, with TRBD1 as a possible D gene (5 bases). V gave up 8 bases and J gave up 3 bases, with 17 bases separating them. The CDR3 runs 14 residues. Germline loops: CDR1 MDHEN, CDR2 SYDVKM.

As for this clone: The sample contains more than one DNA sequence encoding this CDR3. The chain couples TRBV27 to TRBJ1-5; no firm D call. The CDR3 has 12 amino acids. Germline V gene lookup returns CDR1 MNHEY and CDR2 SMNVEV (reference sequence). The ends were cut back, 6 bases at V and 4 bases at J, with 7 bases in the middle. CDR3 bases: TGTGCCAGCAGCACGGGGAATCAGCCCCAGCATTTT. Protein sequence: CASSTGNQPQHF.

The rearrangement joins TRBV5-8 to TRBJ1-1, with a possible D match to TRBD1 (6 bases). Between the trimmed V and J ends, which lost 0 bases and 0 bases, there was a span of 12 bases. This CDR3 contains 16 residues. Germline CDR1 reads SGHTS; CDR2 reads YDEGEE. This CDR3 reads CASSLAGQGLNTEAFF. In DNA form, the CDR3 reads TGTGCCAGCAGCTTGGCCGGGCAGGGGCTGAACACTGAAGCTTTCTTT.

CDR3 region: CASSQETSGVFYEQYF. The CDR3 nucleotides are TGTGCCAGCAGCCAGGAGACTAGCGGGGTGTTCTACGAGCAGTACTTC. V gene TRBV3-1 (or the pseudogene TRBV3-2) combines with J gene TRBJ2-7, with 11 bases fitting TRBD2. The germline gives CDR1 LGHDT, CDR2 YNNKEL (reference sequence). The CDR3 sequence is 16 residues long. V lost 3 bases to trimming and J lost 3 bases; unmatched junction nucleotides: 7.

The chain couples TRBV5-1 to TRBJ1-2; D unclear. Trimming pared 4 bases from V and 5 bases from J, leaving 18 bases between. Germline V lookup: CDR1 SGHRS, CDR2 YFSETQ. There are 15 residues in the CDR3. The CDR3 reads CASSREGQVGYGYTF. The CDR3 DNA sequence: TGCGCCAGCAGCCGGGAAGGGCAGGTGGGGTATGGCTACACCTTC.

This chain uses TRBV19 with TRBJ1-2; D unclear. Germline CDR1 reads LNHDA; CDR2 reads SQIVND (reference sequence). The V end was cut by 1 base, the J end by 7 bases, with 10 bases between. There are 13 residues in the CDR3. CDR3 sequence reads: CASSIGEAGGYTF. The CDR3 coding sequence is TGTGCCAGTAGTATAGGGGAGGCAGGTGGCTACACCTTC.

This rearrangement joins TRBV7-2 to TRBJ2-2; D gene ambiguous. V lost 3 bases and J lost 3, with 8 bases in between. There are 14 residues in the CDR3. Germline assignment: CDR1 SGHTA and CDR2 FQGNSA. CDR3 region: CASSLLLHTGELFF. The CDR3 DNA follows: TGTGCCAGCAGCTTGTTACTCCACACCGGGGAGCTGTTTTTT.

The chain joins TRBV5-1 to TRBJ2-1; D remains unclear. With 3 bases removed from V and 6 bases from J, the gap between germline ends came to 16 bases. Germline-derived CDR1 and CDR2 are SGHRS and YFSETQ. CDR3 length: 15 amino acids. CDR3 loop: CASSSDIMTSNEQFF. DNA of the CDR3: TGCGCCAGCAGCTCTGACATCATGACCTCCAATGAGCAGTTCTTC.

The chain joins TRBV30 to TRBJ2-1; D is unresolved. CDR1 and CDR2 (germline): GTSNPN, SVGIG (reference sequence). The CDR3 loop spans 13 amino acids. The germline V and J ends were trimmed by 7 bases and 2 bases, with 12 bases remaining between them. CDR3 DNA: TGTGCCTCGACGGCGGTCCCCTACAATGAGCAGTTCTTC. Translation: CASTAVPYNEQFF.

J is TRBJ1-2 and V is TRBV6-1; tentatively, D is TRBD1 (5 bases). V was trimmed by 4 bases and J by 5 bases, leaving 20 bases between them. Germline values: CDR1 MNHNS, CDR2 SASEGT. The CDR3 extends over 16 amino acids. The chain's CDR3 is CASSAVGGTAGYGYTF. CDR3 DNA: TGTGCCAGCAGTGCGGTGGGGGGTACAGCGGGGTATGGCTACACCTTC.

The gene calls are TRBV5-6 and TRBJ2-3; 10 positions agree with TRBD2. The length of the CDR3 is 15 residues. Germline V gives CDR1 SGHDT, CDR2 YYEEEE. J was trimmed by 2 bases and V by 2 bases; bases with no gene match: 2. This CDR3 is CASSLLAGLTDTQYF. The CDR3 DNA reads TGTGCCAGCAGCTTACTAGCGGGGCTCACAGATACGCAGTATTTT.

This clone was recorded once. The V gene is TRBV27, the J gene TRBJ2-1; TRBD2 aligns across 10 bases. Germline-derived CDR1 and CDR2 are MNHEY and SMNVEV (reference sequence). Germline trimming cut 3 bases from V and 8 bases from J; bases unmatched to any gene: 10. CDR3 length: 16 residues. CDR3 in amino acids: CASSFLSSGGADEQFF. The CDR3 bases are TGTGCCAGCAGTTTCCTCTCAAGCGGGGGGGCAGATGAGCAGTTCTTC.

This clone was seen a single time. This chain joins TRBV27 and TRBJ2-3; 11 bases are shared with TRBD1. CDR1 and CDR2 from the germline V gene are MNHEY and SMNVEV (reference sequence). The CDR3 sequence is 16 residues long. Losses at the gene ends were 5 bases for V and 2 bases for J; bases not matched to a gene: 6. CDR3 nucleotides: TGTGCCAGCAGTGCACGGACAGGGGGCGCCACAGATACGCAGTATTTT. As protein: CASSARTGGATDTQYF.

The rearrangement uses TRBV7-8 and TRBJ2-7; 8 positions match TRBD1. This CDR3 spans 15 amino acids. Germline trimming cut 5 bases from V and 4 bases from J; bases unmatched to any gene: 10. Germline V gives CDR1 SGHVS, CDR2 FQNEAQ. CDR3 residues: CASSRPGQVLYEQYF. The CDR3 region has the DNA TGTGCCAGCAGCCGTCCGGGACAGGTCTTATACGAGCAGTACTTC.

This clone has only a few counts. The V call is TRBV5-8, the J call TRBJ1-5; no clear D gene. Per the germline V gene, CDR1 is SGHTS and CDR2 is YDEGEE. The V and J ends lost 4 bases and 9 bases respectively, with 14 bases between them. The CDR3 totals 13 residues. The CDR3 DNA reads as TGTGCCAGCAGCAGACCCAGGTTAGGGCCCCAGCATTTT. Protein: CASSRPRLGPQHF. Full variable domain (rest looked up from reference TRBV5-8 and TRBJ1-5): EAGVTQSPTHLIKTRGQQATLRCSPISGHTSVYWYQQALGLGLQFLLWYDEGEERNRGNFPPRFSGRQFPNYSSELNVNALELEDSALYLCASSRPRLGPQHFGDGTRLSIL.

This chain connects TRBV29-1 to TRBJ1-2, with TRBD1 matching over 8 bases. The CDR3 consists of 13 residues. Germline V gene data show CDR1 as SQVTM and CDR2 as ANQGSEA. The junction had 7 bases not matched to a gene; V was cut back by 5 bases and J by 5 bases. The CDR3 protein is CSVRTGREYGYTF. In DNA form, the CDR3 reads TGCAGCGTTAGGACAGGGAGGGAATATGGCTACACCTTC.

The V and J genes are TRBV6-5 and TRBJ2-1; 9 nucleotides line up with TRBD2. CDR3 length: 15 residues. Germline CDR1 reads MNHEY; CDR2 reads SVGAGI. V was pared by 6 bases and J by 4 bases, with 7 bases of the junction left unmatched. The CDR3 spells CASSTPGLAYNEQFF. CDR3 DNA: TGTGCCAGCAGCACCCCGGGACTAGCTTACAATGAGCAGTTCTTC.

The CDR3 DNA reads as TGTGCCAGCAGCCCGCAAGGGGGCCCAACTTTCGCGCTGTTTTTT. It translates to CASSPQGGPTFALFF. V is TRBV7-3 and J is TRBJ2-2; 7 bases are shared with TRBD1. This CDR3 has 15 residues. With V trimmed by 5 bases and J by 13 bases, 16 bases remained unmatched. Germline V gives CDR1 SGHTA, CDR2 FQGTGA.

The V gene is TRBV5-1, the J gene TRBJ2-1, with 11 bases lining up with TRBD2. V shed 4 bases, J shed 7 bases, and the junction held 7 bases outside the gene matches. CDR3 length equals 15 residues. In germline, CDR1 is SGHRS, CDR2 YFSETQ. The CDR3: CASSPLTSGENEQFF. The CDR3 DNA reads TGCGCCAGCAGCCCCCTGACTAGCGGGGAAAATGAGCAGTTCTTC.

J is TRBJ2-7 and V is TRBV5-1, with TRBD2 as a possible D gene (6 bases). This CDR3 spans 14 amino acids. Deletions cut 2 bases from V and 2 bases from J, with 11 bases between. CDR1 is SGHRS and CDR2 is YFSETQ in the germline V gene. CDR3 in DNA: TGCGCCAGCAGCTTAGGGACTTTCACCTACGAGCAGTACTTC. Residues: CASSLGTFTYEQYF.

The gene calls are TRBV24-1 and TRBJ2-1; D is perhaps TRBD1 (5 bases). The germline CDR1 and CDR2 sequences are KGHDR and SFDVKD. With 4 bases removed from V and 2 bases from J, the gap between germline ends came to 5 bases. This CDR3 region has 13 residues. The CDR3: CATSETAYNEQFF. The DNA of the CDR3 is TGTGCCACCAGTGAGACAGCCTACAATGAGCAGTTCTTC.

This chain joins TRBV27 and TRBJ1-1, with D perhaps TRBD1 (6 bases). CDR1 MNHEY and CDR2 SMNVEV come from the germline V gene (reference sequence). Trimming cost V 5 bases and J 5 bases, with 15 bases left between them. The CDR3 is 14 residues long. Here the CDR3 reads CASSRVRGWTEAFF. The DNA of the CDR3 is TGTGCCAGCAGTAGAGTCAGGGGATGGACTGAAGCTTTCTTT.